This T cell receptor beta chain was sequenced during a study of OX40 agonist ivuxolimab in advanced cancers. This clone was seen only once. Profiled with immunoSEQ multiplex PCR; TCRdb holds only in-frame clones, not every one. Of tens of thousands of clones in the sample, around 86% were seen once. The clonotype comes from an adult with an advanced solid tumor such as melanoma, head and neck, liver or kidney cancer. The sample here was CD4+ or CD8+ T cells sorted from blood, taken in a trial of the OX40 agonist ivuxolimab.

The DNA for the CDR3 is TGTGCCAGCAGTGCCGAGCCGGGACTAAAAAACATTCAGTACTTC. This encodes CASSAEPGLKNIQYF. The chain carries TRBV6-1 and TRBJ2-4, with 7 bases that match TRBD2. Germline trimming cut 4 bases from V and 4 bases from J; bases unmatched to any gene: 7. CDR3 length equals 15 residues. Germline V gene data show CDR1 as MNHNS and CDR2 as SASEGT.